Listed below are T cell receptor beta chains from one sample, sequenced in a study of CD8 T cells in ankylosing spondylitis. TCRdb itself ran the 5' RACE reads through MiXCR, one entry per CDR3 protein. The table includes some 340,000 distinct CDR3 sequences, about 14% detected once. Sequencing was carried out using blood, either unsorted or a sorted T cell fraction (not recorded which). These receptors were taken from a male donor with ankylosing spondylitis or in good health (not recorded which). The CDR3 runs from the conserved cysteine through the conserved F or W. A D gene is named only where the DNA matches it firmly. Only some rows state a clone size, as once, few, many or a class for expanded clones.

d_call j_call v_call cdr3_length clone_size cdr3_aa cdr3_nt
TRBD1 TRBJ1-1 TRBV19 15 NA CASSRQGEVNTEAFF TGTGCCAGTAGCAGACAGGGGGAAGTGAACACTGAAGCTTTCTTT
NA TRBJ1-6 TRBV6-5 15 NA CASSYSGTYNSPLHF TGTGCCAGCAGTTACTCCGGAACGTATAATTCACCCCTCCACTTT
NA TRBJ2-3 TRBV7-2 16 NA CASSLRRSSDTDTQYF TGTGCCAGCAGCTTGCGACGTTCCAGCGACACAGATACGCAGTATTTT
NA TRBJ2-7 TRBV6-5 15 few CASSWTGLSTYEQYF TGTGCCAGCAGTTGGACGGGACTTTCTACCTACGAGCAGTACTTC
NA TRBJ2-7 TRBV5-1 12 few CASPAKGWEQYF TGCGCCAGTCCGGCCAAGGGGTGGGAGCAGTACTTC
NA TRBJ1-5 TRBV12-3/TRBV12-4 15 many CASSRVGASNQPQHF TGTGCCAGCAGCAGAGTCGGGGCCAGCAATCAGCCCCAGCATTTT
NA TRBJ1-6 TRBV4-2 17 many CASSQDRSISYNSPLHF TGTGCCAGCAGCCAAGATCGATCTATCTCCTATAATTCACCCCTCCACTTT
TRBD2 TRBJ2-1 TRBV10-3 15 many CAISEREGVYNEQFF TGTGCCATCAGTGAACGGGAGGGGGTATACAATGAGCAGTTCTTC
NA TRBJ2-7 TRBV5-1 12 few CASSQQDYEQYF TGCGCCAGCAGTCAACAGGATTACGAGCAGTACTTC
NA TRBJ2-7 TRBV7-2 12 many CASSSSSYEQYF TGTGCCAGCAGCTCTAGCTCCTACGAGCAGTACTTC
NA TRBJ2-3 TRBV7-2 18 NA CASSLAKKSWGPPDTQYF TGTGCCAGCAGCTTAGCGAAAAAAAGCTGGGGGCCCCCAGATACGCAGTATTTT
NA TRBJ1-4 TRBV12-3/TRBV12-4 17 NA CASSFGTGAPGNEKLFF TGTGCCAGCAGTTTCGGGACTGGGGCTCCCGGTAATGAAAAACTGTTTTTT
NA TRBJ1-2 TRBV4-1 15 few CASSQDLSLGYGYTF TGCGCCAGCAGCCAAGATTTAAGTCTTGGCTATGGCTACACCTTC
NA TRBJ2-5 TRBV20-1 11 NA CSAASGETQYF TGCAGTGCCGCGAGTGGGGAGACCCAGTACTTC
TRBD2 TRBJ2-6 TRBV20-1 17 NA CSARGLAERSGANVLTF TGCAGTGCTAGAGGACTAGCGGAGCGCTCTGGGGCCAACGTCCTGACTTTC
NA TRBJ1-1 TRBV15 12 many CATSLLNTEAFF TGTGCCACCAGCCTACTGAACACTGAAGCTTTCTTT
NA TRBJ2-3 TRBV10-1 15 NA CASSPAGVNTDTQYF TGCGCCAGCAGTCCAGCGGGTGTAAACACAGATACGCAGTATTTT
NA TRBJ1-1 TRBV12-3/TRBV12-4 12 many CASSPNIPQAFF TGTGCCAGCAGCCCTAACATCCCCCAAGCTTTCTTT
NA TRBJ2-2 TRBV3-1 16 few CASSRWAGLNTGELFF TGTGCCAGCAGCCGTTGGGCAGGGCTGAACACCGGGGAGCTGTTTTTT
NA TRBJ2-3 TRBV29-1 13 NA CSVGMDSTDTQYF TGCAGCGTCGGAATGGACAGCACAGATACGCAGTATTTT
NA TRBJ1-4 TRBV6-1 15 few CASTLGSRVEEKLFF TGTGCCAGCACCCTAGGTTCAAGGGTGGAGGAAAAACTGTTTTTT
TRBD1 TRBJ2-3 TRBV12-3/TRBV12-4 14 NA CASSPRQGRDTQYF TGTGCCAGCAGTCCTCGACAGGGAAGGGATACGCAGTATTTT
NA TRBJ1-2 TRBV20-1 13 few CSASRQVNYGYTF TGCAGTGCTAGCCGACAGGTGAACTATGGCTACACCTTC
NA TRBJ1-1 TRBV12-3/TRBV12-4 14 few CASSSSGVNTEAFF TGTGCCAGCAGTTCTTCAGGCGTGAACACTGAAGCTTTCTTT
TRBD2 TRBJ2-2 TRBV7-2 16 NA CASSSRRSGGTGELFF TGTGCCAGCAGCTCCCGGCGTAGCGGGGGCACCGGGGAGCTGTTTTTT
NA TRBJ2-7 TRBV6-1 14 NA CASSQDVHSYEQYF TGTGCCAGCAGTCAGGACGTCCACTCCTACGAGCAGTACTTC
TRBD2 TRBJ2-3 TRBV5-1 16 many CASSLGLADSTDTQYF TGCGCCAGCAGCTTGGGACTAGCGGATAGCACAGATACGCAGTATTTT
NA TRBJ2-7 TRBV12-3/TRBV12-4 15 NA CASSPLAGTPREQYF TGTGCCAGCAGTCCCCTCGCCGGGACTCCGAGGGAGCAGTACTTC
NA TRBJ1-1 TRBV21-1 11 NA CASERNTEAFF TGTGCCAGCGAACGGAACACTGAAGCTTTCTTT
NA TRBJ2-7 TRBV6-1 15 once CASSRGGTVVREQYF TGTGCCAGCAGTCGCGGAGGGACGGTAGTCCGCGAGCAGTACTTC
NA TRBJ1-1 TRBV6-6 13 few CASSYEGNTEAFF TGTGCCAGCAGTTACGAAGGGAACACTGAAGCTTTCTTT
TRBD2 TRBJ2-3 TRBV27 16 few CASRATSGKVTDTQYF TGTGCCAGCAGGGCGACTAGCGGGAAGGTAACAGATACGCAGTATTTT
NA TRBJ1-6 TRBV7-2 15 few CASSLEAIGSSPLHF TGTGCCAGCAGCTTAGAGGCTATAGGGAGTTCACCCCTCCACTTT
TRBD2 TRBJ2-3 TRBV14 18 NA CASSQDGVAGGYTDTQYF TGTGCCAGCAGCCAAGATGGAGTAGCGGGAGGATACACAGATACGCAGTATTTT
NA TRBJ2-7 TRBV5-1 14 many CASSLDRAHYEQYF TGCGCCAGCAGCTTGGACAGGGCCCACTACGAGCAGTACTTC
TRBD2 TRBJ2-2 TRBV11-2 13 few CASSFGEGGELFF TGTGCCAGCAGCTTCGGGGAGGGCGGGGAGCTGTTTTTT
NA TRBJ2-5 TRBV3-1 15 few CASSQDWGPGETQYF TGTGCCAGCAGCCAAGATTGGGGGCCGGGGGAGACCCAGTACTTC
TRBD1 TRBJ1-6 TRBV5-1 16 NA CASSSGDRVGNSPLHF TGCGCCAGCAGCTCGGGGGACAGGGTGGGTAATTCACCCCTCCACTTT
NA TRBJ2-2 TRBV12-3/TRBV12-4 16 few CASSLAAGLDTGELFF TGTGCCAGCAGTTTAGCGGCAGGGCTCGACACCGGGGAGCTGTTTTTT
NA TRBJ1-2 TRBV5-6 15 NA CASSFRQGEIGGYTF TGTGCCAGCAGCTTCAGGCAAGGTGAAATTGGTGGCTACACCTTC
NA TRBJ2-7 TRBV10-3 13 few CAIATGVPYEQYF TGTGCCATCGCAACGGGTGTTCCCTACGAGCAGTACTTC
NA TRBJ2-5 TRBV10-3 13 NA CAISGGMEETQYF TGTGCCATCAGCGGCGGTATGGAAGAGACCCAGTACTTC